These 20 T cell receptor beta chains share one sample of origin, sequenced in a study of PD-1 blockade in classical Hodgkin lymphoma (dated by TCRdb to the early 2020s). The time point tag for this specimen amounts to: cycle 2 day 1 (C2D1) of nivolumab. Relapse after autologous stem cell transplantation had occurred in all trial patients, and cohorts A, B and C were distinguished by prior brentuximab vedotin exposure. The library relied on the immunoSEQ multiplex PCR assay. Held by TCRdb, this immuneACCESS table contains in-frame sequences only and omits some clones. Under half of the omission traces to an unresolved V gene where checked; the cause of the rest is unknown. This sample lists more than 20,000 clones; around 80% were detected once. Clones ranked in the top ten supply 15% to 20% of the sample. Specimen: peripheral blood mononuclear cells (PBMCs), collected before the second cycle of nivolumab. Source of these receptors: a human donor with classical Hodgkin lymphoma.

This chain joins TRBV28 and TRBJ2-5; maybe TRBD2 (6 bases). Deletions cut 3 bases from V and 4 bases from J, with 15 bases between. CDR1 is MDHEN and CDR2 is SYDVKM in the germline V gene. The CDR3 contains 15 residues. CDR3 in DNA: TGTGCCAGCAGTTTGGGCGCGGTCGGGGGAGAGACCCAGTACTTC. Its protein product is CASSLGAVGGETQYF.

This clone was picked up a small number of times. V and J are TRBV19 and TRBJ2-7; D unresolved. The CDR3 is 12 amino acids. Germline CDR1 is LNHDA and CDR2 is SQIVND (reference sequence). V gave up 5 bases and J gave up 0 bases, with 5 bases separating them. CDR3 sequence reads: CASSASSYEQYF. The CDR3 bases are TGTGCCAGTAGTGCCTCCTCCTACGAGCAGTACTTC.

This chain links TRBV7-2 with TRBJ2-1, with no clear D. Germline CDR1 is SGHTA and CDR2 is FQGNSA. The CDR3 is 13 residues long. The V gene lost 5 bases and the J gene lost 3 bases, with 8 bases spanning the gap. The CDR3 DNA reads TGTGCCAGCAGCGCAGAGCTCTACAATGAGCAGTTCTTC. It yields the protein CASSAELYNEQFF.

The chain combines TRBV28 with TRBJ1-2; 9 bases line up with TRBD1. The germline V gene has CDR1 MDHEN and CDR2 SYDVKM. This CDR3 is 15 amino acids long. The J segment lost 3 bases and the V segment lost 6 bases, leaving 8 bases of the junction unmatched. As DNA, the CDR3 is TGTGCCAGCAGCTACATGGACAGGGGAGACTATGGCTACACCTTC. This gives the protein CASSYMDRGDYGYTF.

This chain's CDR3 is CASSSLAGGPTDTQYF. The CDR3 DNA reads as TGTGCCAGCAGCTCGCTAGCGGGGGGGCCCACAGATACGCAGTATTTT. The chain is built from TRBV6-4 and TRBJ2-3; 12 bases align to TRBD2. The length of the CDR3 is 16 residues. CDR1 is MRHNA, CDR2 SNTAGT, per germline. The V and J ends lost 6 bases and 2 bases, in that order; junction bases with no gene match: 6.

This chain connects TRBV9 to TRBJ2-1; the match to TRBD1 covers 8 bases. V lost 0 bases to trimming and J lost 9 bases; unmatched junction nucleotides: 11. The CDR3 is 16 residues long. Germline V gene data show CDR1 as SGDLS and CDR2 as YYNGEE. CDR3 residues: CASSVVSPGQGSEQFF. As DNA, the CDR3 is TGTGCCAGCAGCGTAGTGAGTCCAGGACAGGGAAGTGAGCAGTTCTTC.

The chain carries TRBV10-1 and TRBJ2-1; D is unresolved. Looked up from germline, CDR1 is WNHNN and CDR2 is SYGVQD (reference sequence). The CDR3 has 16 residues. The ends were cut back, 3 bases at V and 0 bases at J, with 12 bases in the middle. The CDR3 DNA follows: TGCGCCAGCAGTGATTATAACGGGCGCTCCTACAATGAGCAGTTCTTC. This sequence encodes CASSDYNGRSYNEQFF.

This rearrangement joins TRBV10-3 to TRBJ2-7, with a possible D match to TRBD2 (5 bases). The CDR3 consists of 12 residues. Germline V gene sequence: CDR1 ENHRY, CDR2 SYGVKD. Trimming removed 4 bases at V and 5 bases at J, with 9 bases between. CDR3 region: CAISGGSHEQYV. CDR3 DNA sequence: TGTGCCATCAGTGGCGGGTCCCACGAGCAGTACGTC.

The CDR3 loop is CASSLGGMNTEAFF. CDR3 coding DNA: TGTGCCAGCAGCTTAGGGGGCATGAACACTGAAGCTTTCTTT. The chain uses TRBV7-2 and TRBJ1-1; D is possibly TRBD1 (5 bases). The CDR3 has 14 amino acids. Germline values: CDR1 SGHTA, CDR2 FQGNSA. V was shortened by 1 base and J by 0 bases, with 6 bases between the two germline ends.

The V and J genes are TRBV6-5 and TRBJ2-3; 8 positions agree with TRBD2. The V gene end was trimmed by 7 bases and the J gene end by 2 bases; junction bases not matched to a gene: 5. CDR1 and CDR2 (germline): MNHEY, SVGAGI. The CDR3 consists of 14 residues. The CDR3 DNA reads TGTGCCAGCACCCGGCGGGGGGTCACAGATACGCAGTATTTT. Protein product: CASTRRGVTDTQYF.

This CDR3 reads CSASRRGYTF. The DNA of the CDR3 is TGCAGTGCTAGTAGGCGAGGCTACACCTTC. V usage is TRBV20-1 and J usage is TRBJ1-2; D not resolved. Between the trimmed V and J ends, which lost 3 bases and 8 bases, there was a span of 7 bases. The V gene's germline CDR1 is DFQATT and CDR2 SNEGSKA (reference sequence). There are 10 residues in the CDR3.

This clone was seen once. The genes are TRBV28 and TRBJ1-1, with 9 bases fitting TRBD1. CDR1 is MDHEN and CDR2 is SYDVKM in the germline V gene. V dropped 1 base and J dropped 7; count of bases not matched to a gene: 7. This CDR3 is 15 amino acids long. CDR3 loop: CASSLSTPGQGEAFF. The CDR3 DNA reads TGTGCCAGCAGTTTATCCACGCCGGGACAGGGTGAAGCTTTCTTT.

The chain has TRBV2 and TRBJ2-7; unclear D gene. This CDR3 is 13 amino acids long. V was cut by 6 bases and J by 6 bases, with 15 bases left in between. In germline, CDR1 is SNHLY, CDR2 FYNNEI. CDR3 sequence (DNA): TGTGCCAGCAGCGAACCCGACCTGAGCGAGCAGTACGTC. This gives the protein CASSEPDLSEQYV.

V gene TRBV5-6 combines with J gene TRBJ2-1; 8 bases are a match to TRBD2. The V gene's germline CDR1 is SGHDT and CDR2 YYEEEE. The V segment lost 7 bases and the J segment 9 bases; nucleotides outside the gene matches: 15. CDR3 length equals 15 residues. CDR3 protein: CASGWSQSGGFEQFF. The CDR3 bases are TGTGCCAGCGGTTGGTCGCAAAGCGGGGGCTTTGAGCAGTTCTTC.

The chain has TRBV7-9 and TRBJ1-2, with TRBD1 as a possible D gene (5 bases). In germline, CDR1 is SEHNR, CDR2 FQNEAQ (reference sequence). The CDR3 sequence is 15 residues long. Trimming cost V 11 bases and J 0 bases, with 19 bases left between them. This chain's CDR3 is CAVQGQGSANYGYTF. The CDR3 bases are TGTGCCGTGCAGGGCCAGGGTTCGGCTAACTATGGCTACACCTTC.

This clone was counted between two and nine times. Its ends do not fully match the called genes, so a read error is possible. This chain uses TRBV6-5 with TRBJ1-2; 7 bases match TRBD1. Per the germline V gene, CDR1 is MNHEY and CDR2 is SVGAGI. This CDR3 has 12 amino acids. The CDR3 nucleotides read TGTGCCAGCAGAGGGTCAGACAGGGAACAAGCCTTC. This gives the protein CASRGSDREQAF.

The J gene is TRBJ2-7, the V gene TRBV19, with 8 bases lining up with TRBD1. The V gene end was trimmed by 10 bases and the J gene end by 2 bases; junction bases not matched to a gene: 10. Germline values: CDR1 LNHDA, CDR2 SQIVND (reference sequence). The CDR3 is 14 amino acids. In DNA form, the CDR3 reads TGTGCCATCCTCCGGGACAGGACGACCTACGAGCAGTACGTC. It specifies CAILRDRTTYEQYV.

CDR3 loop: CASSLRRVLQLYQETQYF. DNA of the CDR3: TGTGCCAGCAGCTTACGGCGGGTTCTCCAGCTGTACCAAGAGACCCAGTACTTC. The genes are TRBV7-2 and TRBJ2-5; tentative D call: TRBD2 (5 bases). The CDR3 contains 18 residues. Trimming removed 2 bases from V and 0 bases from J, with 19 bases in between. Germline V gives CDR1 SGHTA, CDR2 FQGNSA. The variable domain in full, completed from reference TRBV7-2 and TRBJ2-5, reads GAGVSQSPSNKVTEKGKDVELRCDPISGHTALYWYRQSLGQGLEFLIYFQGNSAPDKSGLPSDRFSAERTGGSVSTLTIQRTQQEDSAVYLCASSLRRVLQLYQETQYFGPGTRLLVL.

In this sample, this clone turned up once. V usage is TRBV4-3 and J usage is TRBJ1-2; D possibly corresponds to TRBD1 (6 bases). V lost 1 base and J 6 bases, leaving 15 bases between the germline ends. This CDR3 comprises 15 residues. The germline CDR1 and CDR2 sequences are LGHNA and YSLEER. The CDR3 DNA is TGCGCCAGCAGCCAAGCGCTAAGACAGGCCAATGGCTACACCTTC. It codes for CASSQALRQANGYTF.

The rearrangement uses TRBV6-4 and TRBJ2-3; no clear D. Germline CDR1 MRHNA, CDR2 SNTAGT. The V end lost 8 bases, the J end lost 1 base, and 16 bases lay between the germline ends. This CDR3 has 15 residues. The DNA of the CDR3 is TGTGCCAGCTTGACCACGGACGGCGGCACAGATACGCAGTATTTT. This sequence encodes CASLTTDGGTDTQYF.